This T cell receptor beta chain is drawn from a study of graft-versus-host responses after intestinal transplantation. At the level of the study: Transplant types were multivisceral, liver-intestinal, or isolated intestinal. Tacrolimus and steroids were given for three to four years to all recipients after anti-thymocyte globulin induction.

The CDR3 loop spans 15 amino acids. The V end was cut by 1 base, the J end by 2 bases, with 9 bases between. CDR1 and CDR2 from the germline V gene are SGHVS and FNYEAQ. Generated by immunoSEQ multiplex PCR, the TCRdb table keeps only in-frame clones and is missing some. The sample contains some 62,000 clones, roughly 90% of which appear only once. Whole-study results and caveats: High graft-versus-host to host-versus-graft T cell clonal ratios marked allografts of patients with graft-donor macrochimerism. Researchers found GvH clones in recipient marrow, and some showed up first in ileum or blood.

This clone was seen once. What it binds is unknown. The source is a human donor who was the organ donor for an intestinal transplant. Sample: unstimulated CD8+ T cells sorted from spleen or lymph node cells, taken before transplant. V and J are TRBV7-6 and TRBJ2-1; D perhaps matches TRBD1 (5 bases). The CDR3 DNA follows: TGTGCCAGCAGCTTAGGACAGATAGCCTACAATGAGCAGTTCTTC. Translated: CASSLGQIAYNEQFF.